This T cell receptor beta chain was found in a study of T cell repertoires in cytomegalovirus infection. Study-level background: Researchers turned to recently identified HLA-C-restricted CMV epitopes as well as well-studied HLA-B-restricted ones. Based on public TCR beta signatures, there were indications of CMV infection and of a matching HLA type. Findings and caveats of the study: Clonotype analysis showed dominance of the ex vivo response by HLA-C-restricted CMV-specific TCR beta clonotypes.

One entry per CDR3 protein, called by TCRdb with MiXCR from the reads. The sample consists of fewer than 650,000 distinct CDR3 sequences, about 40% of them appearing once. Comment on this clonotype: What it recognizes is unknown.

This CDR3 comprises 15 residues. Trimming cost V 2 bases and J 5 bases; bases outside gene matches: 5. The germline gives CDR1 MNHEY, CDR2 SVGEGT. The rearrangement links TRBV6-2 or TRBV6-3 to TRBJ2-7; 11 bases are a match to TRBD2. Sequences were derived from cultured PBMCs, sampled from culture after CMV antigen stimulation. This TCR was recovered from a human donor in good health (CMV status not recorded). Some clones in this sample may be carry-over from other donors' samples. The CDR3 DNA follows: TGTGCCAGCAGTTACACTAGCGGGAGAGGCAACGAGCAGTACTTC. Amino acids: CASSYTSGRGNEQYF.